These T cell receptor beta chains were read from a single sample in a study of OX40 agonist ivuxolimab in advanced cancers. Generated by immunoSEQ multiplex PCR, the TCRdb table keeps only in-frame clones and is missing some. The sample has some 74,000 clones, 65% to 90% seen once; the top ten hold more than 0.5%. The specimen was CD4+ or CD8+ T cells sorted from blood, collected in a trial of the OX40 agonist ivuxolimab. The source is an adult with an advanced solid tumor such as melanoma, head and neck, liver or kidney cancer. CDR3s include the opening cysteine and the closing phenylalanine or tryptophan. The order of the fields is J gene, V gene, D gene, clone size, CDR3 protein, CDR3 DNA. D genes are given only for firm matches. Part of the rows lack a size; the others show once, few, many or a class for expanded clones.

TRBJ1-4 | TRBV30 | - | few | CAWSVNWEKLFF | TGTGCCTGGAGTGTAAACTGGGAAAAACTGTTTTTT
TRBJ2-2 | TRBV5-1 | - | - | CASSLGDTGIGELFF | TGCGCCAGCAGCTTGGGAGACACGGGGATCGGGGAGCTGTTTTTT
TRBJ1-2 | TRBV30 | TRBD1 | - | CAWVRDSETNYGYTF | TGTGCCTGGGTCCGGGACAGTGAAACGAACTATGGCTACACCTTC
TRBJ1-1 | TRBV5-6 | TRBD1 | - | CASSFGTGRVTEAFF | TGTGCCAGCAGCTTCGGGACAGGGAGAGTCACTGAAGCTTTCTTT
TRBJ2-3 | TRBV5-1 | TRBD2 | - | CASSLGFTGGRTDTQYF | TGCGCCAGCAGCTTGGGCTTTACGGGAGGGAGGACAGATACGCAGTATTTT
TRBJ2-7 | TRBV19 | TRBD2 | - | CASSIEGGSIYEQYF | TGTGCCAGTAGTATAGAGGGCGGGAGTATCTACGAGCAGTACTTC
TRBJ1-6 | TRBV7-2 | - | - | CASSPDSYNSPLHF | TGTGCCAGCAGCCCAGACAGTTATAATTCACCCCTCCACTTT
TRBJ2-3 | TRBV5-6 | - | - | CASSSRGNTQYF | TGTGCCAGCAGCTCGAGGGGTAATACGCAGTATTTT
TRBJ2-7 | TRBV19 | TRBD1 | - | CASSTRQGKAYEQYF | TGTGCCAGTAGTACACGACAGGGGAAGGCCTACGAGCAGTACTTC
TRBJ1-5 | TRBV7-2 | - | - | CASSWRGSNQPQHF | TGTGCCAGCAGCTGGAGGGGGAGCAATCAGCCCCAGCATTTT
TRBJ1-5 | TRBV6-5 | - | - | CASSIIAGQPQHF | TGTGCCAGCAGCATCATAGCAGGGCAGCCCCAGCATTTT
TRBJ2-7 | TRBV5-1 | - | - | CASSGDSSREQYF | TGCGCCAGCAGCGGGGACTCTTCCCGCGAGCAGTACTTC